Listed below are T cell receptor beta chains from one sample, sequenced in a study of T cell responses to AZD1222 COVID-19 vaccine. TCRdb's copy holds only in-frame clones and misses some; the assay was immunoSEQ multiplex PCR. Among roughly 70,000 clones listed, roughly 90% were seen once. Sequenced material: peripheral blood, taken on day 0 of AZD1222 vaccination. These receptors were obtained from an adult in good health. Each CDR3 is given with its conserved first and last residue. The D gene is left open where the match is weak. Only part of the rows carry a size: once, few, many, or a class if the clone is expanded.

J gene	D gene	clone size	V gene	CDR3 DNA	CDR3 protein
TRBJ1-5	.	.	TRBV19	TGTGCCAGTAGTATAAGAAGGGGCAATCAGCCCCAGCATTTT	CASSIRRGNQPQHF
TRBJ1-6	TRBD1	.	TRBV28	TGTGCCAGCAGTTCTCCAGGGACAGTGGGTTCACCCCTCCACTTT	CASSSPGTVGSPLHF
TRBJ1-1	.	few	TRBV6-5	TGTGCCAGCAGGGACTACACCACTGAAGCTTTCTTT	CASRDYTTEAFF
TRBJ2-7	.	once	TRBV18	TGTGCCAGCCGCATGGACAGTCCCGACGAGCAGTACTTC	CASRMDSPDEQYF
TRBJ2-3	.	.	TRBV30	TGTGCCTGGAAGTTCCGCGGGGCCGAGATCGCAGATACGCAGTATTTT	CAWKFRGAEIADTQYF
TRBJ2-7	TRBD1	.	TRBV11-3	TGTGCCAGCAGCCTCCGGGACAGTACCTACGAGCAGTACTTC	CASSLRDSTYEQYF
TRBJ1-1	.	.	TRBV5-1	TGCGCCAGCAGCTTGGTAGCCGCGAACACTGAAGCTTTCTTT	CASSLVAANTEAFF
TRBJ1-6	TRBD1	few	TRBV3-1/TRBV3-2	TGTGCCAGCAGCCAAGGGGCCGGGACAGGGTTTTCACCCCTCCACTTT	CASSQGAGTGFSPLHF
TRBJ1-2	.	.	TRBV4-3	TGCGCCAGCAGCCAAGAAGTCCAAACCGTCTATGGCTACACCTTC	CASSQEVQTVYGYTF
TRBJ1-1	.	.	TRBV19	TGTGCCAGTAAATTGACAGTGGGGACTGAAGCTTTCTTT	CASKLTVGTEAFF
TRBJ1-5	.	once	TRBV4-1	TGCGCCAGCAGCCTGCAAGACAACAATCAGCCCCAGCATTTT	CASSLQDNNQPQHF
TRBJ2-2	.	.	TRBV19	TGTGCCAGTAGTAACCAAATTGCGAACACCGGGGAGCTGTTTTTT	CASSNQIANTGELFF
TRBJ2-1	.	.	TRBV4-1	TGCGCCAGCAGCCAAGGGGGGACGGTCTACAATGAGCAGTTCTTC	CASSQGGTVYNEQFF
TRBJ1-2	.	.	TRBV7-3	TGTGCCAGCAGCTTAGATGGGTATGGCTACACCTTC	CASSLDGYGYTF
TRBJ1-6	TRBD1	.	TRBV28	TGTGCCAGCAGTCAAAGGACAGGGTCCTATAATTCACCCCTCCACTTT	CASSQRTGSYNSPLHF
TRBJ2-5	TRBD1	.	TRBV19	TGTGCCAGTAGTTCGAGGACAGGGGTAGAGACCCAGTACTTC	CASSSRTGVETQYF
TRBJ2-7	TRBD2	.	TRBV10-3	TGTGCCATCAAGTCTAGCGGGTTGGGCTACGAGCAGTACTTC	CAIKSSGLGYEQYF
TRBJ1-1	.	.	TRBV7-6	TGTGCCAGCAGCCAAAGCAGGGGAGGAGGGACTGAAGCTTTCTTT	CASSQSRGGGTEAFF
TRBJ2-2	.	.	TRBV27	TGTGCCAGCAGTCGCGGCTCAGCCAGGACCGGGGAGCTGTTTTTT	CASSRGSARTGELFF
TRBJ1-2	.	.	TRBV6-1	TGTGCCAGCAGTGAAGGGGGAGCACGGGGCTACACCTTC	CASSEGGARGYTF
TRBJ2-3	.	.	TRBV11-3	TGTGCCAGCAGCTTTGGGGATACGCAGTATTTT	CASSFGDTQYF
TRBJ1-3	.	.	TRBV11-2	TGTGCCAGCACGGGTATTAGCGCGGGAAACACCATATATTTT	CASTGISAGNTIYF
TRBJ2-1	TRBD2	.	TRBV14	TGTGCCAGCAGCCAGGACCATTCGACTAGCGGGAGGGTCACCTCCTACAATGAGCAGTTCTTC	CASSQDHSTSGRVTSYNEQFF
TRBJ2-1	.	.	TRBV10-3	TGTGCCATCAGTGGGGGCCAGGGACCCTACAATGAGCAGTTCTTC	CAISGGQGPYNEQFF
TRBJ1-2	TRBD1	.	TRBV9	TGTGCCAGCAGCGTAGAGGGGACAGGCAACTATGGCTACACCTTC	CASSVEGTGNYGYTF
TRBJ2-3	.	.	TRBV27	TGTGCCAGCAGTAGACAGACTAGCACAGATACGCAGTATTTT	CASSRQTSTDTQYF
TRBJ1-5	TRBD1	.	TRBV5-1	TGCGCCAGCAGCAAGACAGGGGACGCAACTCAGCCCCAGCATTTT	CASSKTGDATQPQHF
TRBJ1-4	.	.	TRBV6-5	TGTGCCAGCAGTACAAGACAGACGACTAATGAAAAACTGTTTTTT	CASSTRQTTNEKLFF
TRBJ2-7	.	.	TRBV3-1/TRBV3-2	TGTGCCAGCAGCCAAGAGGGCTCCTACGAGCAGTACTTC	CASSQEGSYEQYF
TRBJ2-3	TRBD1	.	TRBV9	TGTGCCAGCAGCGACTATCAGGGGGCCACAGATACGCAGTATTTT	CASSDYQGATDTQYF
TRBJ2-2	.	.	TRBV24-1	TGTGCCACCAGTCGGCGGCGGGACACCGGGGAGCTGTTTTTT	CATSRRRDTGELFF
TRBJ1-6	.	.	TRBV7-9	TGTGCCAGCAGCTTAGTACGAATTAATTCACCCCTCCACTTT	CASSLVRINSPLHF
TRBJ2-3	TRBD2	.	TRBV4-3	TGCGCCAGCAGCCAGGGGGAACTAGCGGGGAGCACAGATACGCAGTATTTT	CASSQGELAGSTDTQYF
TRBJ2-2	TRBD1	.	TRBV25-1	TGTGCCAGCAGTGCCTGGGACAGGGGGAACACCGGGGAGCTGTTTTTT	CASSAWDRGNTGELFF
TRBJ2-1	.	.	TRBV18	TGTGCCAGCTCACCGAGACAGATGACCTACAATGAGCAGTTCTTC	CASSPRQMTYNEQFF
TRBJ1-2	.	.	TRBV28	TGTGCCAGCCTGACGCAACAAGATGGCTACACCTTC	CASLTQQDGYTF
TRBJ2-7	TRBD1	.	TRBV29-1	TGCAGCGTTGAATTGGCAGGGGGTTACTCCGAGCAGTACTTC	CSVELAGGYSEQYF
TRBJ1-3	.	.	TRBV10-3	TGTGCCATCAGTGATCCAGGCGCCTACTCTGGAAACACCATATATTTT	CAISDPGAYSGNTIYF
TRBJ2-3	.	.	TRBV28	TGTGCCAGCAGATTCACAGATACGCAGTATTTT	CASRFTDTQYF
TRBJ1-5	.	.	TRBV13	TGTGCCAGCAGCGGTGGGACCGACACGTCCGGCAATCAGCCCCAGCATTTT	CASSGGTDTSGNQPQHF
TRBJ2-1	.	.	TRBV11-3	TGTGCCAGCAGCTTAAGTAGGGGGGGCTACAATGAGCAGTTCTTC	CASSLSRGGYNEQFF
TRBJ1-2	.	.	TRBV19	TGTGCCAGTAGTCTACAGGGAGGGTCGAACTATGGCTACACCTTC	CASSLQGGSNYGYTF
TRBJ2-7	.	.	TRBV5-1	TGCGCCAGCAGCTTGGCTGGGGACACCTACGGCGAGCAGTACTTC	CASSLAGDTYGEQYF
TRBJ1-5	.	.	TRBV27	TGTGCCAGCAGTTTAAGGTCAGGTTATAGCAATCAGCCCCAGCATTTT	CASSLRSGYSNQPQHF
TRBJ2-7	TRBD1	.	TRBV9	TGTGCCAGCAGCTCCGCCGACAGGGGGCAGTACGAGCAGTACTTC	CASSSADRGQYEQYF
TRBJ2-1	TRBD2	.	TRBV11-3	TGTGCCAGCAGCCTTAGCGGGGGGCGGTGGAATGAGCAGTTCTTC	CASSLSGGRWNEQFF
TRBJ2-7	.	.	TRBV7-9	TGTGCCAGCAGCTTAGAGCGGCTAGCTAATTACGAGCAGTACTTC	CASSLERLANYEQYF
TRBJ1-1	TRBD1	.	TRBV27	TGTGCCAGCAGTAACCCCGGGACAGGGACCGGGGACACTGAAGCTTTCTTT	CASSNPGTGTGDTEAFF
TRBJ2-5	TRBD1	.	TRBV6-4	TGTGCCAGCAGTCGGGACAGCCAAGAGACCCAGTACTTC	CASSRDSQETQYF
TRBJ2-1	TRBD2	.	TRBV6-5	TGTGCCAGTCATAGCGGGAGGGCCTCCAATGAGCAGTTCTTC	CASHSGRASNEQFF